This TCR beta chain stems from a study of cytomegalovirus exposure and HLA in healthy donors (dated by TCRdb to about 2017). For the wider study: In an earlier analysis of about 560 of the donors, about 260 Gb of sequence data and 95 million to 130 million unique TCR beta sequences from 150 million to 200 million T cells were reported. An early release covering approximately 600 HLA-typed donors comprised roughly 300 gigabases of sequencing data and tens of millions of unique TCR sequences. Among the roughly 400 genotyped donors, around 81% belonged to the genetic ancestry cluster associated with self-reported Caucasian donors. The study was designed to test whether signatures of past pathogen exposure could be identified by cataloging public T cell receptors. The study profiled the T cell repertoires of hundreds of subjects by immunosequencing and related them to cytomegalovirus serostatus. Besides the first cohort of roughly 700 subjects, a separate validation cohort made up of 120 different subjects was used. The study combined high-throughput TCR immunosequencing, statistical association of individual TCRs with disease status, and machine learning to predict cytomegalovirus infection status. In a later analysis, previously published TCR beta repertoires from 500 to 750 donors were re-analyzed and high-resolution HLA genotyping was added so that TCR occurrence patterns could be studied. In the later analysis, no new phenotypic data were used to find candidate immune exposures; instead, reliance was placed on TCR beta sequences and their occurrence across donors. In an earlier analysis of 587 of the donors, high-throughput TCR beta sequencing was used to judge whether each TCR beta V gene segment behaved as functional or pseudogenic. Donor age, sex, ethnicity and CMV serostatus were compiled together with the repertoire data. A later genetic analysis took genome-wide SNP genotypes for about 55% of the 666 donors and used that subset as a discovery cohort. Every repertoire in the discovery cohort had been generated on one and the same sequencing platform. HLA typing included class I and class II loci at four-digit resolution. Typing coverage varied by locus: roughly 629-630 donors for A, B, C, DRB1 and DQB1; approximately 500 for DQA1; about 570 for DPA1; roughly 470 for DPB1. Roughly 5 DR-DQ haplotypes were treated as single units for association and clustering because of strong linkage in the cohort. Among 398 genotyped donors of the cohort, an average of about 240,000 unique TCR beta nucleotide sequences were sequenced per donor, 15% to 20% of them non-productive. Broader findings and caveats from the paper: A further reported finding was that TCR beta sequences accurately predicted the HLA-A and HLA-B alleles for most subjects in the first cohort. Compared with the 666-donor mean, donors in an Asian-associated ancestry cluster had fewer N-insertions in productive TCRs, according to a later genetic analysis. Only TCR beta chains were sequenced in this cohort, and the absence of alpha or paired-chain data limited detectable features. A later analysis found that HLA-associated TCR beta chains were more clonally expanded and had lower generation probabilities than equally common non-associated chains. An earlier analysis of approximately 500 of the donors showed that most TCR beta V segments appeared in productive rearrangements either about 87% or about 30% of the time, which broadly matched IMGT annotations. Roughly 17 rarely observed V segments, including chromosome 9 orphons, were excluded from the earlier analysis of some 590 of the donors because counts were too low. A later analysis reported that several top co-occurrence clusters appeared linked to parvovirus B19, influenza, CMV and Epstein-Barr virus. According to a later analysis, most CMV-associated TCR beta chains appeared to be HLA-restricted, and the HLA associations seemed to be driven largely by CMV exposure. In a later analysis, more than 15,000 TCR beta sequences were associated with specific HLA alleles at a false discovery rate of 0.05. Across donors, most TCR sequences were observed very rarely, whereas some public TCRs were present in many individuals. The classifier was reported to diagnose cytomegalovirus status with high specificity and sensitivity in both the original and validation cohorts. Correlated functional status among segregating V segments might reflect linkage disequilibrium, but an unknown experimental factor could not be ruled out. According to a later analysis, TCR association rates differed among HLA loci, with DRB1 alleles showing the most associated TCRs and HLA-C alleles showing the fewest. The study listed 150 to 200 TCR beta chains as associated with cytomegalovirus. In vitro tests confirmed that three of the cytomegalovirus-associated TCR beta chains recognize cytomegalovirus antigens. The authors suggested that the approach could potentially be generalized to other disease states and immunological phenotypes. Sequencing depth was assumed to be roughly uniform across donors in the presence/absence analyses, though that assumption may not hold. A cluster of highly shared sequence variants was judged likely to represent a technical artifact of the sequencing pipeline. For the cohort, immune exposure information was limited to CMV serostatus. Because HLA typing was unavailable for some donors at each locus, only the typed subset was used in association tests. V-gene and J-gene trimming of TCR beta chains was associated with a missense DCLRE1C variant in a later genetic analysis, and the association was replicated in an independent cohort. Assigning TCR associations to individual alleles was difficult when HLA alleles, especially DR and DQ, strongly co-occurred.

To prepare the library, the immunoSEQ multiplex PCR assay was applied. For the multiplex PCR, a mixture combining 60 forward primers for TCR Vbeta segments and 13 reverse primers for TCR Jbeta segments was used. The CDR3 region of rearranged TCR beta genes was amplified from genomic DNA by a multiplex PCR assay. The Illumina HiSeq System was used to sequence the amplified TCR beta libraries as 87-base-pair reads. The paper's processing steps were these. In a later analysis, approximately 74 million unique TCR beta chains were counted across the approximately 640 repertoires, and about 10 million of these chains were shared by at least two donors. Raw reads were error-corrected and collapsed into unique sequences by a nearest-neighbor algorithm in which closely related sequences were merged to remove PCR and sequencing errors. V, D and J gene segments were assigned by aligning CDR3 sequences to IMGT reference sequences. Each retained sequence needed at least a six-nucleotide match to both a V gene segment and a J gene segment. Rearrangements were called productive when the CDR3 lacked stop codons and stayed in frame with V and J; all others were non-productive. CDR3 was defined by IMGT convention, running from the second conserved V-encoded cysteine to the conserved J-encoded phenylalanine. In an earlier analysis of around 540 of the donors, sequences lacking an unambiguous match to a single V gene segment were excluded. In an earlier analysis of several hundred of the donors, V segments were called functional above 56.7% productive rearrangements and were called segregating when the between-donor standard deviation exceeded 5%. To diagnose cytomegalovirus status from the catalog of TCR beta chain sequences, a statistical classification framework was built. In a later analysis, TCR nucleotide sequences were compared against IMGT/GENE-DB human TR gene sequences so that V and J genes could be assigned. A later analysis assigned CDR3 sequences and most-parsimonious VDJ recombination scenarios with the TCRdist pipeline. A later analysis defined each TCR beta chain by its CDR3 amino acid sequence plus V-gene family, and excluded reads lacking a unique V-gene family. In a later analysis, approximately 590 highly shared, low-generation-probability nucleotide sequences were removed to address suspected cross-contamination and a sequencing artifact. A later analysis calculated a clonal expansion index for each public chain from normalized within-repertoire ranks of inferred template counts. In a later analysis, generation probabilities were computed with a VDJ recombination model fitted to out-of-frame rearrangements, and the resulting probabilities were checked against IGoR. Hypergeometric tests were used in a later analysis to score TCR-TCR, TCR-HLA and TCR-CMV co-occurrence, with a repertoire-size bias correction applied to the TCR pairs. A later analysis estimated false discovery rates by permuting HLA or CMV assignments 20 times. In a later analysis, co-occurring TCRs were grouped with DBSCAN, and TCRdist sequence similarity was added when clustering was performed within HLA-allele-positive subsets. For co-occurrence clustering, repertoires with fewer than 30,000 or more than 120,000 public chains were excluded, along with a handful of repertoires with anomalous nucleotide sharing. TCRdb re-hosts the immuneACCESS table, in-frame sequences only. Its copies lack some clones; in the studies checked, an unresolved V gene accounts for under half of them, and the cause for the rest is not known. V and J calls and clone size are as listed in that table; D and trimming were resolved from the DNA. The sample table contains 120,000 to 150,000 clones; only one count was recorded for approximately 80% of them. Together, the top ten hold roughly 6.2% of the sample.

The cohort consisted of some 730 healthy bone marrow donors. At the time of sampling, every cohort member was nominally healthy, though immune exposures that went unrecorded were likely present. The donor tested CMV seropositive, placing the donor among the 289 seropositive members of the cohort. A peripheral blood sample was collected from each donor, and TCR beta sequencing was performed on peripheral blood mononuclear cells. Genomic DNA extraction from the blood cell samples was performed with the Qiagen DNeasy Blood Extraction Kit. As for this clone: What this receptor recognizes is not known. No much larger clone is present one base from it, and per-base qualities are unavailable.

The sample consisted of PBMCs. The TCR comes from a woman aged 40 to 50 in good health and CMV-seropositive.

Here is the DNA: TGTGCCAGCAGCTCTATTATTCAGGGCAACCAGTACTTC. This is translated as CASSSIIQGNQYF. This chain joins TRBV5-6 to TRBJ2-5; a tentative D match to TRBD1 spans 5 bases. Including cysteine and phenylalanine, the CDR3 has 13 amino acids. Only the CDR3 DNA is retained, 39 bases long and in frame from the first base. V drops 3 bases and J drops 10 bases, leaving 16 bases in between. Per the germline V gene, SGHDT is the CDR1 and YYEEEE is the CDR2.